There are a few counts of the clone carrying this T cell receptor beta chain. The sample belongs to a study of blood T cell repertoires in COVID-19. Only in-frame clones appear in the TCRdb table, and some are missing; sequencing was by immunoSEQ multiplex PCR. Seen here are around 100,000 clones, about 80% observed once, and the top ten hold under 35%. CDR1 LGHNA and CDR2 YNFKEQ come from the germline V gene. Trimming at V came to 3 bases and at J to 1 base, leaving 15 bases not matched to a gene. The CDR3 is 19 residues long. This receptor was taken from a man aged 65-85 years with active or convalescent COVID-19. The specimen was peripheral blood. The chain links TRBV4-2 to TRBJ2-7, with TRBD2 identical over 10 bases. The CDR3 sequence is CASSHPEGSGGALSYEQYF. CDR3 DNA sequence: TGTGCCAGCAGCCACCCGGAGGGAAGCGGGGGGGCCCTTTCCTACGAGCAGTACTTC.